The present T cell receptor (beta chain) was sequenced within a study of blood T cell repertoires in COVID-19. Generated by immunoSEQ multiplex PCR, the TCRdb table keeps only in-frame clones and is missing some. The sample has 170,000 or so clones; around three quarters are singletons. V was clipped by 1 base and J by 5 bases; unmatched bases: 8. Looked up from germline, CDR1 is SGDLS and CDR2 is YYNGEE. CDR3 length equals 15 residues. This receptor was identified in a man aged 70 or older with active or convalescent COVID-19. Sequenced input: peripheral blood. V is TRBV9 and J is TRBJ2-7, with 8 bases identical to TRBD1. DNA for the CDR3: TGTGCCAGCAGCGTAAGTTCCCTGACAGGGGACGAGCAGTACTTC. Translating it yields CASSVSSLTGDEQYF. Based on the CDR3 plus reference TRBV9 and TRBJ2-7, the full variable domain is DSGVTQTPKHLITATGQRVTLRCSPRSGDLSVYWYQQSLDQGLQFLIQYYNGEERAKGNILERFSAQQFPDLHSELNLSSLELGDSALYFCASSVSSLTGDEQYFGPGTRLTVT.